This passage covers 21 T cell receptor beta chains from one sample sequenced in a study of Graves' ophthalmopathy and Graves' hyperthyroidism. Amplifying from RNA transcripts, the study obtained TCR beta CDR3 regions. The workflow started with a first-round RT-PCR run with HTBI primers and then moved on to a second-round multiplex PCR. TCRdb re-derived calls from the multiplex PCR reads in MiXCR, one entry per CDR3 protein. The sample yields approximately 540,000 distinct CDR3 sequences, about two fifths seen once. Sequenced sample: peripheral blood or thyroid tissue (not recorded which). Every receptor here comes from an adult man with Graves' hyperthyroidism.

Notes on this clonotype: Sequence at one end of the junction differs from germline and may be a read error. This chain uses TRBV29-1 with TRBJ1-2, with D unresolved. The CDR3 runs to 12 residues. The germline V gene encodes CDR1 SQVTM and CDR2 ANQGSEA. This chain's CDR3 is CSGGRANYGNTF. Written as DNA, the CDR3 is TGCAGCGGCGGGAGAGCAAACTATGGCAACACCTTC.

The CDR3 DNA sequence: TGTGCCAGCAGTTGCTCAGGCAGTTCGGGATCACCCCTCCACTTT. Amino acids: CASSCSGSSGSPLHF. This chain uses TRBV12-5 with TRBJ1-6; D is unresolved. Germline loops: CDR1 LGHNT, CDR2 FRNRAP. This CDR3 is 15 amino acids long.

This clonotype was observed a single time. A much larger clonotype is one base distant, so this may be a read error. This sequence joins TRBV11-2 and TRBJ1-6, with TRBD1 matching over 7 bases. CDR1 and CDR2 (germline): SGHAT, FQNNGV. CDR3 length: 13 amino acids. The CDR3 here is CAGSEQGRSPLHF. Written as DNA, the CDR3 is TGTGCCGGCAGCGAACAGGGGCGTTCACCCCTCCACTTT.

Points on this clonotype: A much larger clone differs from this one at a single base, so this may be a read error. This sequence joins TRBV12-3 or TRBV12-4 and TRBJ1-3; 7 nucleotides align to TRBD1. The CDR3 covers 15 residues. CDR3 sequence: CTSSGLTGFGNTIYF. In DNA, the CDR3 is TGTACCAGCAGCGGATTGACAGGGTTTGGAAACACCATATATTTT.

CDR3 sequence reads: CSARANRETQYF. CDR3 in DNA: TGCAGTGCTAGAGCGAACAGGGAGACCCAGTACTTC. The chain has TRBV20-1 and TRBJ2-5, with a tentative D call TRBD1 (5 bases). V was clipped by 1 base and J by 5 bases, with 8 bases between them. The CDR3 has 12 residues. Germline CDR1 reads DFQATT; CDR2 reads SNEGSKA (reference sequence).

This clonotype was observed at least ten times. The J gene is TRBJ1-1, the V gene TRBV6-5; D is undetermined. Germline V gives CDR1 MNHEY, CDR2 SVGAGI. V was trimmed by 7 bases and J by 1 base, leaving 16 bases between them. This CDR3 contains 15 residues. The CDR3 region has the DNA TGTGCCAGCAAGTTGAGTCGAGACCGGAACACTGAAGCTTTCTTT. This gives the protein CASKLSRDRNTEAFF.

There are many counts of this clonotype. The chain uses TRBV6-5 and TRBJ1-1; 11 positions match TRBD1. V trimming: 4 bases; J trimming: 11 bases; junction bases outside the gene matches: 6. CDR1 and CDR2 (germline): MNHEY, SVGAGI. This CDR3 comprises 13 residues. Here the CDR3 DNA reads TGTGCCAGCAGTTCCCCGGGACAGGGGGACGCTTTCTTT. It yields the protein CASSSPGQGDAFF.

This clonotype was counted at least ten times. CDR3 sequence: CASSLEAVYQNYGYTF. The DNA of the CDR3 is TGTGCCAGCAGCTTGGAAGCAGTCTACCAGAACTATGGCTACACCTTC. The gene calls are TRBV5-8 and TRBJ1-2, with no clear D. The CDR3 has 16 residues. From germline, CDR1 is SGHTS and CDR2 YDEGEE. Trimming removed 0 bases at V and 2 bases at J, with 14 bases between.

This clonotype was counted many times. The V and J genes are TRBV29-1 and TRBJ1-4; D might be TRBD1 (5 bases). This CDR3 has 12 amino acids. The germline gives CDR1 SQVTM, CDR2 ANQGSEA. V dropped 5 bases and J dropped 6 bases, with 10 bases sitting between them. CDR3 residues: CSVKGSDEKLFF. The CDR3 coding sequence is TGCAGCGTTAAGGGGTCGGATGAAAAACTGTTTTTT.

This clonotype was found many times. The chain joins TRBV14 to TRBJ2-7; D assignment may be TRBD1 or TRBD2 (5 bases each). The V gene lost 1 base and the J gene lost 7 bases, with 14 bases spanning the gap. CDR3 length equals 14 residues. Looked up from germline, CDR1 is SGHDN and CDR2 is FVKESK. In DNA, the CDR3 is TGTGCCAGCAGCCAAGGGGGACGGACGGGGGAGCAGTACTTC. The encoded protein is CASSQGGRTGEQYF. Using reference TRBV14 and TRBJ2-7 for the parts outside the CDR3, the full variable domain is EAGVTQFPSHSVIEKGQTVTLRCDPISGHDNLYWYRRVMGKEIKFLLHFVKESKQDESGMPNNRFLAERTGGTYSTLKVQPAELEDSGVYFCASSQGGRTGEQYFGPGTRLTVT.

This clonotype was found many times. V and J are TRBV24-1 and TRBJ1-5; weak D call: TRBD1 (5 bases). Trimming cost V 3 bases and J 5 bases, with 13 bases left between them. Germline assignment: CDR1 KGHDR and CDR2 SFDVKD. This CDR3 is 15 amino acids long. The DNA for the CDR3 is TGTGCCACCAGTGATCCCAACGGGGGGGATCAGCCCCAGCATTTT. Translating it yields CATSDPNGGDQPQHF.

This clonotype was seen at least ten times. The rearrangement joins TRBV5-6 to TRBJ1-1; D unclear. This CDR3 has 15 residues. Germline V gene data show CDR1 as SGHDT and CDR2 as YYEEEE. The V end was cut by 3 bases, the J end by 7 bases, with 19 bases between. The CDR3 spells CASSSYDRTFGEAFF. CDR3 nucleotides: TGTGCCAGCAGCTCCTATGACCGAACTTTTGGTGAAGCTTTCTTT.

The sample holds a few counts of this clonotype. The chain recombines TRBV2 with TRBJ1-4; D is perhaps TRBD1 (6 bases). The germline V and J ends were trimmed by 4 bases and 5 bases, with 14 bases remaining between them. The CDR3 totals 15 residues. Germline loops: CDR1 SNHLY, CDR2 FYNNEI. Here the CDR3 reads CASSGGGPGNEKLFF. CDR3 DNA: TGTGCCAGCAGTGGTGGGGGCCCCGGGAATGAAAAACTGTTTTTT.

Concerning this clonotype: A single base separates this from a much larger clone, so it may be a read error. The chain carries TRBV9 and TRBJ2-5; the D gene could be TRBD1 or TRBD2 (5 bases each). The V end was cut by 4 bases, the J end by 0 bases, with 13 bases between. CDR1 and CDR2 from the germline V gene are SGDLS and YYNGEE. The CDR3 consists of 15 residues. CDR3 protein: CASSPSGGYQETQYF. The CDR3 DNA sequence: TGTGCCAGCAGCCCAAGTGGGGGTTACCAAGAGACCCAGTACTTC.

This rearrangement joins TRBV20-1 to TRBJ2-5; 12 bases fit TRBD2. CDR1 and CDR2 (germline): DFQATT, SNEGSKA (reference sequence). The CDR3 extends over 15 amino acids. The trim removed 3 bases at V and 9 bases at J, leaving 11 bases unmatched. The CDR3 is CSARGPSGGETAQYF. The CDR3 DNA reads TGCAGTGCTAGGGGGCCTAGCGGGGGGGAAACGGCCCAGTACTTC.

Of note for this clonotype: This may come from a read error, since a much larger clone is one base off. The CDR3, as DNA: TGTGCCAGCAGCCTGAGGGACCTCCAAGAGACCCAGTACTTC. Its protein product is CASSLRDLQETQYF. The V and J genes are TRBV14 and TRBJ2-5; D may be TRBD1 or TRBD2 (5 bases each). The CDR3 has 14 amino acids. Germline-derived CDR1 and CDR2 are SGHDN and FVKESK. V was clipped by 4 bases and J by 1 base, with 10 bases between them.

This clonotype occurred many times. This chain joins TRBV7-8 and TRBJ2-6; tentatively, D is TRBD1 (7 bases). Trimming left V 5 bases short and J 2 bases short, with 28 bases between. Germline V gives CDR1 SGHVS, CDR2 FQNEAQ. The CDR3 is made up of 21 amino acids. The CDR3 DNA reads TGTGCCAGCAGCCAAGTCCGAGAAGAACAGGGGACGGGGGCTGGGGCCAACGTCCTGACTTTC. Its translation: CASSQVREEQGTGAGANVLTF.

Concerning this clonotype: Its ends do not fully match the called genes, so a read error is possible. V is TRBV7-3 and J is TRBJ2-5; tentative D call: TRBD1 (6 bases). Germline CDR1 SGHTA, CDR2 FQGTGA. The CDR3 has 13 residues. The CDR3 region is CASSPTGLEAQYF. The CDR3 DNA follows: TGTGCCAGCTCACCTACAGGGTTAGAGGCCCAGTACTTC.

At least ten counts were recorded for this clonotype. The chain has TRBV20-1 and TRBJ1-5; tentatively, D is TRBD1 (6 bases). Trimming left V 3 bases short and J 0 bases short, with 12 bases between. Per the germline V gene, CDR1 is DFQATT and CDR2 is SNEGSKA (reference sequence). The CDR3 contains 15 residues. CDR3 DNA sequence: TGCAGTGCTAGCTCCGGGACACATAGCAATCAGCCCCAGCATTTT. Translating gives CSASSGTHSNQPQHF.

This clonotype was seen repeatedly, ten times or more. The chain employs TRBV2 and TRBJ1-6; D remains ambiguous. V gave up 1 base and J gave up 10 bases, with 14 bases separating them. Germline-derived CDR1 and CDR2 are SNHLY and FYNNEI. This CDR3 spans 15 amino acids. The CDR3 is CASSEVTVGGSPLHF. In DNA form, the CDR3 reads TGTGCCAGCAGTGAAGTTACGGTCGGAGGCTCACCCCTCCACTTT.

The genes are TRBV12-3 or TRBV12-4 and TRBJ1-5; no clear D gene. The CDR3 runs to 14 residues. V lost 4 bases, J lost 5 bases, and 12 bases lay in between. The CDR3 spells CASSSGSIHQPQHF. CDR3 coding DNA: TGTGCCAGCAGTTCGGGCAGTATCCATCAGCCCCAGCATTTT.